This is a list of T cell receptor beta chains from one sample in a study of T cells in localized non-small cell lung cancer. The protocol was immunoSEQ multiplex PCR, while the TCRdb copy is restricted to in-frame clones and leaves out a portion. The sample lists about 26,000 clones, 81% occurring once. The specimen comprised peripheral blood, sampled before any cancer treatment. The source of these receptors is a man aged 35 to 69 with stage III squamous cell lung carcinoma. CDR3s include the opening cysteine and the closing phenylalanine or tryptophan. The order of the fields is clone size, D gene, V gene, J gene, CDR3 protein, CDR3 DNA. D genes are given only for firm matches. Only some rows state a clone size, as once, few, many or a class for expanded clones.

clone size: .
D gene: .
V gene: TRBV14
J gene: TRBJ2-1
CDR3 protein: CASSLWGGSSYNEQFF
CDR3 DNA: TGTGCCAGCAGCCTCTGGGGGGGCAGCTCCTACAATGAGCAGTTCTTC

clone size: .
D gene: .
V gene: TRBV30
J gene: TRBJ2-4
CDR3 protein: CAWSVREPTRAKNIQYF
CDR3 DNA: TGTGCCTGGAGTGTACGAGAGCCCACCCGAGCCAAAAACATTCAGTACTTC

clone size: .
D gene: .
V gene: TRBV18
J gene: TRBJ1-3
CDR3 protein: CASSPGRGNTIYF
CDR3 DNA: TGTGCCAGCTCACCAGGGCGAGGAAACACCATATATTTT

clone size: .
D gene: TRBD2
V gene: TRBV2
J gene: TRBJ2-3
CDR3 protein: CASAAGGSTDTQYF
CDR3 DNA: TGTGCCAGCGCCGCGGGGGGTAGCACAGATACGCAGTATTTT

clone size: .
D gene: TRBD2
V gene: TRBV5-4
J gene: TRBJ2-1
CDR3 protein: CASSARGGQNNEQFF
CDR3 DNA: TGTGCCAGCAGCGCGCGGGGAGGGCAGAACAATGAGCAGTTCTTC

clone size: .
D gene: .
V gene: TRBV5-1
J gene: TRBJ2-7
CDR3 protein: CASAPAGGTSSYEQYF
CDR3 DNA: TGCGCCAGCGCCCCCGCAGGTGGGACCAGCTCCTACGAGCAGTACTTC

clone size: .
D gene: .
V gene: TRBV19
J gene: TRBJ1-2
CDR3 protein: CASSRTDPGGYGYTF
CDR3 DNA: TGTGCCAGTAGTAGAACAGATCCGGGGGGCTATGGCTACACCTTC

clone size: few
D gene: .
V gene: TRBV6-6
J gene: TRBJ1-6
CDR3 protein: CASIYSGQNNSPLHF
CDR3 DNA: TGTGCCAGCATCTATTCGGGACAAAATAATTCACCCCTCCACTTT

clone size: .
D gene: .
V gene: TRBV10-1
J gene: TRBJ1-6
CDR3 protein: CATPADHYNSPLHF
CDR3 DNA: TGCGCCACCCCGGCCGATCACTATAATTCACCCCTCCACTTT

clone size: .
D gene: TRBD1
V gene: TRBV7-2
J gene: TRBJ2-2
CDR3 protein: CASSRQGRTGELFF
CDR3 DNA: TGTGCCAGCAGCCGACAGGGGCGGACCGGGGAGCTGTTTTTT

clone size: .
D gene: .
V gene: TRBV7-3
J gene: TRBJ1-3
CDR3 protein: CASSSGSGNTIYF
CDR3 DNA: TGTGCCAGCAGCTCGGGCTCTGGAAACACCATATATTTT

clone size: .
D gene: .
V gene: TRBV4-2
J gene: TRBJ2-7
CDR3 protein: CASSQDPAPTYEQYF
CDR3 DNA: TGTGCCAGCAGCCAAGATCCAGCGCCAACCTACGAGCAGTACTTC

clone size: once
D gene: .
V gene: TRBV7-2
J gene: TRBJ1-3
CDR3 protein: CASSLARIAGNTIYF
CDR3 DNA: TGTGCCAGCAGCTTAGCCCGTATCGCCGGAAACACCATATATTTT

clone size: once
D gene: .
V gene: TRBV18
J gene: TRBJ1-1
CDR3 protein: CASSPRGNPTGIMNTEAFF
CDR3 DNA: TGTGCCAGCTCACCACGGGGAAACCCTACCGGTATCATGAACACTGAAGCTTTCTTT

clone size: .
D gene: .
V gene: TRBV6-5
J gene: TRBJ1-6
CDR3 protein: CASSPPTGNSPLHF
CDR3 DNA: TGTGCCAGCAGTCCCCCGACAGGAAATTCACCCCTCCACTTT

clone size: once
D gene: TRBD2
V gene: TRBV4-1
J gene: TRBJ2-3
CDR3 protein: CASSQGPSGSPDTQYF
CDR3 DNA: TGCGCCAGCAGCCAAGGGCCTAGCGGGAGCCCAGATACGCAGTATTTT

clone size: .
D gene: .
V gene: TRBV27
J gene: TRBJ1-4
CDR3 protein: CASSTSLREGEKLFF
CDR3 DNA: TGTGCCAGCAGTACCTCCCTCAGGGAGGGCGAAAAACTGTTTTTT

clone size: .
D gene: TRBD2
V gene: TRBV5-4
J gene: TRBJ2-1
CDR3 protein: CASRTLADDYNEQFF
CDR3 DNA: TGTGCCAGCAGGACTCTAGCGGACGACTACAATGAGCAGTTCTTC

clone size: .
D gene: TRBD2
V gene: TRBV28
J gene: TRBJ2-1
CDR3 protein: CASRHAGTSGAENEQFF
CDR3 DNA: TGTGCCAGCAGACACGCTGGGACTAGCGGAGCGGAAAATGAGCAGTTCTTC

clone size: .
D gene: .
V gene: TRBV7-3
J gene: TRBJ1-1
CDR3 protein: CASSFSPNTEAFF
CDR3 DNA: TGTGCCAGCAGCTTCTCGCCGAACACTGAAGCTTTCTTT

clone size: .
D gene: .
V gene: TRBV18
J gene: TRBJ1-2
CDR3 protein: CASSPQTRGDVSDGYTF
CDR3 DNA: TGTGCCAGCTCACCTCAGACTAGGGGGGATGTATCGGATGGCTACACCTTC

clone size: .
D gene: .
V gene: TRBV28
J gene: TRBJ1-1
CDR3 protein: CASSLYPHLGQSYTEAFF
CDR3 DNA: TGTGCCAGCAGTTTATACCCGCATCTGGGGCAGTCATACACTGAAGCTTTCTTT

clone size: .
D gene: .
V gene: TRBV18
J gene: TRBJ1-1
CDR3 protein: CASSNSAGTPGNTEAFF
CDR3 DNA: TGTGCCAGCTCAAACTCGGCCGGGACACCCGGGAACACTGAAGCTTTCTTT

clone size: once
D gene: .
V gene: TRBV6-5
J gene: TRBJ1-4
CDR3 protein: CASRRSGDEKLFF
CDR3 DNA: TGTGCCAGCAGGCGGTCAGGGGATGAAAAACTGTTTTTT

clone size: .
D gene: .
V gene: TRBV11-2
J gene: TRBJ2-7
CDR3 protein: CASSLLGREQYF
CDR3 DNA: TGTGCCAGCAGCTTATTAGGGAGGGAGCAGTACTTC

clone size: .
D gene: TRBD1
V gene: TRBV19
J gene: TRBJ1-6
CDR3 protein: CASSNTGVGNSPLHF
CDR3 DNA: TGTGCCAGTAGTAACACAGGGGTGGGGAATTCACCCCTCCACTTT

clone size: .
D gene: .
V gene: TRBV30
J gene: TRBJ1-2
CDR3 protein: CAWSPGGGGYTF
CDR3 DNA: TGTGCCTGGAGCCCAGGCGGGGGCGGCTACACCTTC

clone size: once
D gene: .
V gene: TRBV23-1
J gene: TRBJ1-2
CDR3 protein: CASSQSFSFGYTF
CDR3 DNA: TGCGCCAGCAGTCAATCGTTCAGCTTCGGCTACACCTTC

clone size: .
D gene: .
V gene: TRBV7-2
J gene: TRBJ1-5
CDR3 protein: CASTPPGGRNQPQHF
CDR3 DNA: TGTGCCAGCACCCCTCCCGGGGGTCGCAATCAGCCCCAGCATTTT

clone size: .
D gene: .
V gene: TRBV5-1
J gene: TRBJ2-1
CDR3 protein: CASGGDSYNEQFF
CDR3 DNA: TGCGCCAGCGGCGGGGACTCCTACAATGAGCAGTTCTTC

clone size: .
D gene: TRBD1
V gene: TRBV5-4
J gene: TRBJ1-2
CDR3 protein: CASSTGQGDYGYTF
CDR3 DNA: TGTGCCAGCAGCACGGGACAGGGAGACTATGGCTACACCTTC

clone size: .
D gene: .
V gene: TRBV5-1
J gene: TRBJ1-6
CDR3 protein: CASSFQNSPLHF
CDR3 DNA: TGCGCCAGCAGCTTCCAGAATTCACCCCTCCACTTT

clone size: .
D gene: TRBD2
V gene: TRBV5-4
J gene: TRBJ2-1
CDR3 protein: CASSSDAAAGLAQFF
CDR3 DNA: TGTGCCAGCAGCTCTGATGCGGCGGCAGGACTAGCTCAGTTCTTC

clone size: .
D gene: TRBD2
V gene: TRBV4-1
J gene: TRBJ2-3
CDR3 protein: CASSLSGVPTDTQYF
CDR3 DNA: TGCGCCAGCAGCCTTAGCGGGGTACCCACAGATACGCAGTATTTT

clone size: .
D gene: .
V gene: TRBV7-9
J gene: TRBJ2-1
CDR3 protein: CASSLEGGPLFF
CDR3 DNA: TGTGCCAGCAGCTTAGAGGGGGGCCCCCTGTTCTTC

clone size: .
D gene: .
V gene: TRBV29-1
J gene: TRBJ1-1
CDR3 protein: CSVEDPADGNTEAFF
CDR3 DNA: TGCAGCGTTGAAGACCCAGCAGACGGGAACACTGAAGCTTTCTTT

clone size: .
D gene: TRBD1
V gene: TRBV6-5
J gene: TRBJ1-5
CDR3 protein: CASSYRQGSQPQHF
CDR3 DNA: TGTGCCAGCAGTTACAGACAGGGCTCCCAGCCCCAGCATTTT

clone size: .
D gene: .
V gene: TRBV6-6
J gene: TRBJ2-6
CDR3 protein: CASSLDLSGANVLTF
CDR3 DNA: TGTGCCAGCAGTCTCGACCTCTCTGGGGCCAACGTCCTGACTTTC

clone size: once
D gene: .
V gene: TRBV7-2
J gene: TRBJ1-4
CDR3 protein: CASSLVFRQPRGNEKLFF
CDR3 DNA: TGTGCCAGCAGCTTAGTTTTTCGACAGCCGAGGGGGAATGAAAAACTGTTTTTT

clone size: .
D gene: .
V gene: TRBV14
J gene: TRBJ2-2
CDR3 protein: CASSQVQPQLGGELFF
CDR3 DNA: TGTGCCAGCAGCCAAGTCCAACCCCAATTGGGTGGGGAGCTGTTTTTT